This is a list of T cell receptor beta chains from one sample in a study of OX40 agonist ivuxolimab in advanced cancers. Libraries were prepared by immunoSEQ multiplex PCR; TCRdb keeps only in-frame clonotypes and omits some of them. The table lists about 71,000 clones, roughly 89% of them singletons. The sequenced sample was CD4+ or CD8+ T cells sorted from blood, obtained in a trial of the OX40 agonist ivuxolimab. These receptors originate from an adult with an advanced solid tumor such as melanoma, head and neck, liver or kidney cancer. The conserved cysteine and the conserved F or W are not part of the CDR3 here.

>TRBJ1-1|TRBV5-1
ASSLEGTEAF
>TRBJ1-5|TRBV30
AWSDGVLQPQH
>TRBJ2-7|TRBV20-1
SASRPNEQY
>TRBJ1-2|TRBV5-6
ASSLGADYGYT
>TRBJ2-1|TRBV15
ATSRRSGGSYNEQF
>TRBJ1-1|TRBV7-3
ASSLTRDSTEAF
>TRBJ2-7|TRBV5-1
ASSFRQASYEQY
>TRBJ1-5|TRBV7-2
ASSLVGGSNQPQH
>TRBJ2-1|TRBV7-3
ASSQTANSYNEQF
>TRBJ2-7|TRBV14
ASRKSGYGSSYEQY
>TRBJ2-1|TRBV7-2
ASSFPRGGSEYNEQF
>TRBJ2-5|TRBV7-8
ASSSTGGAETQY
>TRBJ2-7|TRBV11-2
ASSLALYFEQY
>TRBJ2-1|TRBV6-6
ASRDRPYNEQF
>TRBJ1-1|TRBV11-2
ASSLESTEAF
>TRBJ1-1|TRBV19
ASSWSGQGLTEAF
>TRBJ1-6|TRBV9
ASSVEGQDNSPLH
>TRBJ1-5|TRBV19
ASSIPGNSNQPQH
>TRBJ1-4|TRBV6-1
ATRRGGGEKLF
>TRBJ2-1|TRBV5-1
ASRGGWETYNEQF
>TRBJ2-1|TRBV2
ASTQGRYNEQF
>TRBJ2-1|TRBV12-5
ASGSAFGEGEQF
>TRBJ1-1|TRBV5-1
ASSSQGPTEAF
>TRBJ1-5|TRBV2
ASSERVSQPQH
>TRBJ1-1|TRBV6-4
ASSEARGTEAF
>TRBJ1-5|TRBV11-2
ASSLEGSYQPQH
>TRBJ2-7|TRBV27
ASSSRPSWEQY
>TRBJ1-2|TRBV29-1
SAKTGGSYGYT
>TRBJ2-6|TRBV27
ASSRAGHSGANVLT
>TRBJ1-2|TRBV7-3
ASSLVSSDYGYT
>TRBJ2-7|TRBV14
ASSQDFRVGRGTYEQY
>TRBJ2-5|TRBV7-8
ASGALAHGETQY
>TRBJ1-1|TRBV30
AWSGSPPGAEAF
>TRBJ2-3|TRBV27
ASRLGLAGHTDTQY